These T cell receptor beta chains were read from a single sample in a study of cytomegalovirus exposure and HLA in healthy donors. Here immunoSEQ multiplex PCR was the method, and the copy in TCRdb shows in-frame clones only, minus some. This sample has more than 120,000 clones, with 65% to 90% found just once. Sequencing was performed on PBMCs. The receptors come from a woman in her twenties or thirties in good health and CMV-seronegative. Each CDR3 is given with its conserved first and last residue. Each record gives: V gene, clone size, J gene, D gene, CDR3 DNA, CDR3 protein. A D gene is named only where the DNA matches it firmly. For some rows the clone size is stated as once, few or many, or as a class when expanded; others skip it.

>TRBV9|NA|TRBJ1-3|NA
TGTGCCAGCAGCGCCGACAGTTATGGAAACACCATATATTTT
CASSADSYGNTIYF
>TRBV9|NA|TRBJ2-2|TRBD2
TGTGCCAGCAGCCTAAGGAGCGGGGGGAACACCGGGGAGCTGTTTTTT
CASSLRSGGNTGELFF
>TRBV7-6|NA|TRBJ2-5|TRBD2
TGTGCCAGCAGTCTAGGGCCTAGCGGGAGGGGAGAGACCCAGTACTTC
CASSLGPSGRGETQYF
>TRBV7-2|NA|TRBJ2-7|NA
TGTGCCAGCAGCTTTAACAGACAGACCTACGAGCAGTACTTC
CASSFNRQTYEQYF
>TRBV5-4|NA|TRBJ1-2|NA
TGTGCCAGCAGTTCCGGGACACTCCTGGCTAACTATGGCTACACCTTC
CASSSGTLLANYGYTF
>TRBV7-8|NA|TRBJ2-7|TRBD2
TGTGCCAGCAGCTTATCCCGCCCTAGCGGGGGGAGCTCCTACGAGCAGTACTTC
CASSLSRPSGGSSYEQYF
>TRBV18|NA|TRBJ2-7|TRBD2
TGTGCCAGCTCACCTCCCGGGGTAGCGGGCAGCTACGAGCAGTACTTC
CASSPPGVAGSYEQYF
>TRBV5-4|NA|TRBJ2-3|TRBD2
TGTGCCAGCAGCTTGGGGGGACTAGCGGGAGTAGGGCAGTATTTT
CASSLGGLAGVGQYF
>TRBV7-6|NA|TRBJ2-7|TRBD2
TGTGCCAGCAGGCCGACTAGCGGGGGGCCCCACGAGCAGTACTTC
CASRPTSGGPHEQYF
>TRBV6-1|NA|TRBJ2-7|TRBD2
TGTGCCAGCAGTGAAGTAGGTAGCGGGGGTTTCTACGAGCAGTACTTC
CASSEVGSGGFYEQYF
>TRBV12-5|NA|TRBJ2-2|TRBD1
TGTGCTAGTGACACGGGACAGACTACGAACACCGGGGAGCTGTTTTTT
CASDTGQTTNTGELFF
>TRBV7-8|NA|TRBJ1-1|TRBD1
TGTGCCAGCAGCATGGGACAGGGTCACGGTGAAGCTTTCTTT
CASSMGQGHGEAFF
>TRBV7-3|NA|TRBJ2-3|NA
TGTGCCAGCAGCTCAAGCGGACAGTCCACAGATACGCAGTATTTT
CASSSSGQSTDTQYF
>TRBV28|NA|TRBJ1-1|NA
TGTGCCAGCAGAGCCTGGGGGGGTAACACTGAAGCTTTCTTT
CASRAWGGNTEAFF
>TRBV4-1|NA|TRBJ1-2|TRBD1
TGCGCCAGCAGCCACCCGACAGGGGGCAACTATGGCTACACCTTC
CASSHPTGGNYGYTF
>TRBV7-2|NA|TRBJ1-5|NA
TGTGCCAGCTCCGAGGGAGGCAATCAGCCCCAGCATTTT
CASSEGGNQPQHF
>TRBV25-1|NA|TRBJ1-4|NA
TGTGCCAGCAGTGAATCATCCGGGAGGGGTAAACTGTTTTTT
CASSESSGRGKLFF
>TRBV15|NA|TRBJ2-6|NA
TGTGCCACCAGCAGAGGTGACACCTCTGGGGCCAACGTCCTGACTTTC
CATSRGDTSGANVLTF
>TRBV29-1|NA|TRBJ1-1|NA
TGCAGCGGAAGTTCGGGGGGGGCTTACACTGAAGCTTTCTTT
CSGSSGGAYTEAFF
>TRBV9|NA|TRBJ2-1|NA
TGTGCCAGCAGCCCTACAGGTAATATCAATGAGCAGTTCTTC
CASSPTGNINEQFF
>TRBV18|NA|TRBJ2-1|TRBD2
TGTGCCAGCTCTCCCGGGGGGTTTGGGGATGAGCAGTTCTTC
CASSPGGFGDEQFF
>TRBV5-4|NA|TRBJ1-2|TRBD1
TGTGCCAGCAGCTCCATGACAGGGGGCTATGGCTACACCTTC
CASSSMTGGYGYTF
>TRBV7-9|NA|TRBJ2-7|NA
TGTGCCAGCAGCTTCCAAGACCCCGGGGACTTC
CASSFQDPGDF
>TRBV28|NA|TRBJ2-7|TRBD1
TGTGCCAGCAGACCTACGGGACAGGGTCCCCCGCAGTACTTC
CASRPTGQGPPQYF
>TRBV10-2|NA|TRBJ1-4|NA
TGCGCCAGCAGTGACCGGCAGGCGGAAAAACTGTTTTTT
CASSDRQAEKLFF
>TRBV10-3|NA|TRBJ1-5|NA
TGTGCCATCAGTGGGCAGGGCGGCAATCAGCCCCAGCATTTT
CAISGQGGNQPQHF
>TRBV5-6|NA|TRBJ2-3|TRBD1
TGTGCCAGCAGCTTCCCTGGGGACAGGGCCTACACAGATACGCAGTATTTT
CASSFPGDRAYTDTQYF
>TRBV6-1|NA|TRBJ2-7|TRBD2
TGTGCCAGCATCCGGGGAGCGGGACGACCCTACGAGCAGTACTTC
CASIRGAGRPYEQYF
>TRBV27|NA|TRBJ2-2|NA
TGTGCCAGCAGTTTATCTCTGAACACCGGGGAGCTGTTTTTT
CASSLSLNTGELFF
>TRBV4-1|few|TRBJ1-6|NA
TGCGCCAGCAGCCAAGATTCCTATAGCTCCTATAATTCACCCCTCCACTTT
CASSQDSYSSYNSPLHF
>TRBV7-9|NA|TRBJ2-3|TRBD1
TGTGCCAGCAGCTCCCGACAGGGGGGGTCAGATACGCAGTATTTT
CASSSRQGGSDTQYF
>TRBV5-6|NA|TRBJ2-5|NA
TGTGCCAGCAGCTTTGAGGAGACCCAGTACTTC
CASSFEETQYF
>TRBV4-1|once|TRBJ2-3|TRBD2
TGCGCCAGCAGATCGACTAGCGGGAGATATACGCAGTATTTT
CASRSTSGRYTQYF
>TRBV7-2|few|TRBJ2-2|TRBD2
TGTGCCAGCAGCTTCCTTAGCGGGATGGGGACCGGGGAGCTGTTTTTT
CASSFLSGMGTGELFF
>TRBV4-3|NA|TRBJ2-7|NA
TGCGCCAGCAGCCAAGAAGCACAGGGTTTCTACGAGCAGTACTTC
CASSQEAQGFYEQYF
>TRBV2|NA|TRBJ2-7|NA
TGTGCCAGCAGGGAAGACAGGGAGGGCGAGCAGTACTTC
CASREDREGEQYF
>TRBV5-1|NA|TRBJ2-7|NA
TGCGCCAGCAGCTTGCCGGCCCGGGGCGAGCAGTACTTC
CASSLPARGEQYF
>TRBV6-5|NA|TRBJ2-5|TRBD2
TGTGCCAGCAGTGCGTCTAGCGGGGGGGCAGAGACCCAGTACTTC
CASSASSGGAETQYF
>TRBV2|NA|TRBJ2-3|NA
TGTGCCAGCGGCCGGGACTTGGTTACGCAGTATTTT
CASGRDLVTQYF
>TRBV30|NA|TRBJ2-7|NA
TGTGCCTGGAGTGTTACAGGCCCGTCGGGGGCCTACGAGCAGTACTTC
CAWSVTGPSGAYEQYF
>TRBV11-3|NA|TRBJ2-2|TRBD1
TGTGCCAGCAGCTTAGGGGGCAGGGGGCTCGACACCGGGGAGCTGTTTTTT
CASSLGGRGLDTGELFF
>TRBV30|once|TRBJ1-2|NA
TGTGCCTGGAGTCGCGCTTGGAGGTCTTATGGCTACACCTTC
CAWSRAWRSYGYTF
>TRBV19|NA|TRBJ1-2|TRBD1
TGTGCCAGTAGTATCCTGGACAGGGATGACTATGGCTACACCTTC
CASSILDRDDYGYTF
>TRBV5-4|NA|TRBJ1-6|NA
TGTGCCAGCAGCTTGATCTTGTCGGGGGTGTCCTATAATTCACCCCTCCACTTT
CASSLILSGVSYNSPLHF
>TRBV9|once|TRBJ2-1|TRBD2
TGTGCCAGCAGCGTAGGGCCCGGGACTAGCGGGAGGGCAATGACCTACAATGAGCAGTTCTTC
CASSVGPGTSGRAMTYNEQFF
>TRBV7-2|NA|TRBJ1-2|NA
TGTGCCAGCAGGCGGCAGGGTTCCTATGGCTACACCTTC
CASRRQGSYGYTF
>TRBV5-1|NA|TRBJ2-3|TRBD2
TGCGCCAGCAGCTTGCCGGGGGGGCAATCAGATACGCAGTATTTT
CASSLPGGQSDTQYF
>TRBV5-1|few|TRBJ2-7|NA
TGCGCCAGCAGCTTGGATTTGCGATCCTACGAGCAGTACTTC
CASSLDLRSYEQYF
>TRBV19|NA|TRBJ2-1|NA
TGTGCCAGTAGTATGAGGTCGTGGAATGAGCAGTTCTTC
CASSMRSWNEQFF
>TRBV5-1|NA|TRBJ2-7|NA
TGCGCCAGCAGATGGGGCTTAAGCTCCTACGAGCAGTACTTC
CASRWGLSSYEQYF
>TRBV7-9|NA|TRBJ2-6|NA
TGTGCCAGCAGCTTAGCATATACAGGGTCTGGGGCCAACGTCCTGACTTTC
CASSLAYTGSGANVLTF